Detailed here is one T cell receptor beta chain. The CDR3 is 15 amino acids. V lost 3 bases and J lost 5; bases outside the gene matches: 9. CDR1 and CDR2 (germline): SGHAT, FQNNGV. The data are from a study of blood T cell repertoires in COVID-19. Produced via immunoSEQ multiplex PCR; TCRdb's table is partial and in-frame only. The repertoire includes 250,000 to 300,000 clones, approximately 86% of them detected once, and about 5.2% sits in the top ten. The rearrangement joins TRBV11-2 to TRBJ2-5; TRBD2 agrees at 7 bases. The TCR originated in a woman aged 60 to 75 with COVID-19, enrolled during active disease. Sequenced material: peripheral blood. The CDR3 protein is CASSLGGVEGETQYF. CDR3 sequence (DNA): TGTGCCAGCAGCTTGGGAGGGGTAGAGGGGGAGACCCAGTACTTC.